Below, 23 T cell receptor beta chains from the same sample are listed, as sequenced in a study of beta chain features in type 1 diabetes. Study observations and caveats: Across all four CD4+ subsets, people with type 1 diabetes showed modestly shorter TCRB CDR3s.

The antigens for these receptors are not known. cDNA synthesis used the whole RNA isolate, giving expressed TCRB sequences. Here immunoSEQ multiplex PCR was the method, and the copy in TCRdb shows in-frame clones only, minus some. Of 640,000 or so clones listed, around 15% are singletons. The specimen sequenced was naive CD4+ T cells from blood. The receptors were gathered from a man between 18 and 29 years old with type 1 diabetes.

CDR3 DNA: TGTGCCAGCAGCGTAGTCGGGGAGGCTTTCTTT. Translated, it gives CASSVVGEAFF. V is TRBV28 and J is TRBJ1-1; no reliable D call. Looked up from germline, CDR1 is MDHEN and CDR2 is SYDVKM. V dropped 6 bases and J dropped 11 bases, with 13 bases sitting between them. The CDR3 has 11 amino acids.

The V call is TRBV5-1, the J call TRBJ2-1; D unresolved. The CDR3 totals 15 residues. Trimming cost V 4 bases and J 0 bases, with 11 bases left between them. CDR1 and CDR2 (germline): SGHRS, YFSETQ. CDR3: CASSPTSSSYNEQFF. Written as DNA, the CDR3 is TGCGCCAGCAGCCCAACTTCGAGCTCCTACAATGAGCAGTTCTTC.

This clone was picked up a small number of times. The chain links TRBV7-2 to TRBJ2-5; 12 bases map to TRBD2. The CDR3 extends over 17 amino acids. With V trimmed by 3 bases and J by 5 bases, 10 bases remained unmatched. Per the germline V gene, CDR1 is SGHTA and CDR2 is FQGNSA. The CDR3 DNA sequence: TGTGCCAGCAGCTTTGGCGCTAGCGGGGGGGCCGGGGAGACCCAGTACTTC. It codes for CASSFGASGGAGETQYF. Looking up the rest from reference TRBV7-2 and TRBJ2-5 gives the full variable domain: GAGVSQSPSNKVTEKGKDVELRCDPISGHTALYWYRQSLGQGLEFLIYFQGNSAPDKSGLPSDRFSAERTGGSVSTLTIQRTQQEDSAVYLCASSFGASGGAGETQYFGPGTRLLVL.

A few counts support this clone. This chain links TRBV15 with TRBJ1-4; possible D gene TRBD1, 5 bases. Germline loops: CDR1 LNHNV, CDR2 YYDKDF (reference sequence). Trimming shortened V by 1 base and J by 8 bases, and 11 bases separated the two germline ends. The CDR3 covers 14 residues. The CDR3 DNA reads TGTGCCACCAGCAGAGGGGCCTGGGGGGAAAAACTGTTTTTT. As protein: CATSRGAWGEKLFF.

This clone has only a few counts. The gene calls are TRBV25-1 and TRBJ2-7; maybe TRBD1 (7 bases). The V and J ends lost 8 bases and 4 bases respectively, with 15 bases between them. This CDR3 contains 13 residues. Germline CDR1 and CDR2: MGHDK and SYGVNS. This CDR3 is CASALAGGYEQYF. CDR3 DNA sequence: TGTGCCAGCGCCCTGGCAGGGGGGTACGAGCAGTACTTC.

This clone turned up a few times. The CDR3 spells CASSSGMQYNEQFF. The CDR3 DNA follows: TGTGCCAGCTCCTCTGGGATGCAGTACAATGAGCAGTTCTTC. This chain connects TRBV18 to TRBJ2-1; D unclear. The CDR3 sequence is 14 residues long. V lost 6 bases to trimming and J lost 4 bases, with 13 bases between them. Germline-derived CDR1 and CDR2 are KGHSH and LQKENI.

CDR3 bases: TGTGCCAGCAGCCAAGATCCCAACCGAGTGGACGAGCAGTACTTC. Residues: CASSQDPNRVDEQYF. The chain joins TRBV4-2 to TRBJ2-7; D uncertain. Germline lookup yields CDR1 LGHNA and CDR2 YNFKEQ. The CDR3 runs to 15 residues. The V and J ends lost 0 bases and 5 bases respectively, with 14 bases between them.

The rearrangement joins TRBV5-1 to TRBJ2-5; possibly TRBD1 or TRBD2 for D (5 bases each). This CDR3 has 15 residues. Looked up from germline, CDR1 is SGHRS and CDR2 is YFSETQ. Trimming removed 0 bases from V and 1 base from J, with 10 bases in between. The CDR3 DNA reads as TGCGCCAGCAGCTTGGCGTGGGGACCCCAAGAGACCCAGTACTTC. Protein sequence: CASSLAWGPQETQYF.

This clone occurred a few times. The chain couples TRBV6-5 to TRBJ2-4; TRBD2 agrees at 8 bases. Germline CDR1 reads MNHEY; CDR2 reads SVGAGI. Germline trimming cut 5 bases from V and 5 bases from J; bases unmatched to any gene: 8. The CDR3 has 15 amino acids. The CDR3 loop is CASSRGGAKQNIQYF. The DNA for the CDR3 is TGTGCCAGCAGTCGGGGGGGGGCGAAACAAAACATTCAGTACTTC.

V and J are TRBV14 and TRBJ2-7; no definite D call. This CDR3 has 12 residues. CDR1 and CDR2 from the germline V gene are SGHDN and FVKESK. The V end lost 5 bases, the J end lost 7 bases, and 12 bases lay between the germline ends. CDR3 nucleotide sequence: TGTGCCAGCAGCTTCACCTTGGGTGAGCAGTACTTC. This translates into CASSFTLGEQYF.

This clone occurred a few times. The rearrangement uses TRBV25-1 and TRBJ1-5, with TRBD1 as a possible D gene (5 bases). The germline V gene encodes CDR1 MGHDK and CDR2 SYGVNS. V lost 1 base and J 5 bases, leaving 15 bases between the germline ends. CDR3 size: 16 residues. The CDR3 spells CASSEWGKGSDQPQHF. The CDR3 DNA reads as TGTGCCAGCAGTGAATGGGGTAAGGGGAGTGATCAGCCCCAGCATTTT.

This clone was seen a handful of times. This chain uses TRBV7-6 with TRBJ2-3, with D hard to call. The V gene's germline CDR1 is SGHVS and CDR2 FNYEAQ. Trimming stripped 1 base from V and 2 bases from J, with 13 bases between. This CDR3 is 16 amino acids long. The CDR3 DNA reads as TGTGCCAGCAGCTTAGTTCGGGCCCCTACCACAGATACGCAGTATTTT. This translates into CASSLVRAPTTDTQYF.

The chain carries TRBV7-2 and TRBJ1-5; 8 bases line up with TRBD1. This CDR3 is built from 15 residues. The V segment lost 5 bases and the J segment 6 bases; nucleotides outside the gene matches: 9. Germline V CDR1 and CDR2: SGHTA, FQGNSA. The DNA of the CDR3 is TGTGCCAGCAGCACCAGACAGGGGAGTAGTCAGCCCCAGCATTTT. It is translated as CASSTRQGSSQPQHF.

The chain has TRBV28 and TRBJ1-6; 8 nucleotides line up with TRBD1. The CDR3 has 15 residues. Trimming at V came to 4 bases and at J to 7 bases, leaving 6 bases not matched to a gene. The germline V gene encodes CDR1 MDHEN and CDR2 SYDVKM. This CDR3 reads CASSSQGEGNSPLHF. The CDR3, as DNA: TGTGCCAGCAGTTCACAGGGGGAAGGCAATTCACCCCTCCACTTT.

This chain joins TRBV4-1 and TRBJ2-1, with D possibly TRBD1 on 6 matching bases. The germline V and J ends were trimmed by 4 bases and 7 bases, with 17 bases remaining between them. The CDR3 is 15 residues long. CDR1 and CDR2 from the germline V gene are MGHRA and YSYEKL. The CDR3: CASSLQATGWNEQFF. The CDR3 coding sequence is TGCGCCAGCAGCCTCCAGGCGACAGGTTGGAATGAGCAGTTCTTC.

This clone showed up just a few times. This rearrangement joins TRBV30 to TRBJ1-4; TRBD1 aligns across 9 bases. Per germline, CDR1 GTSNPN and CDR2 SVGIG (reference sequence). V lost 0 bases and J lost 8; bases outside the gene matches: 7. The CDR3 totals 15 residues. In DNA form, the CDR3 reads TGTGCCTGGAGTGTATGGGGACAGGGTGGAGAAAAACTGTTTTTT. Its translation: CAWSVWGQGGEKLFF.

Of note for this clone: This may be a read error, as it is one base from a much larger clone. The rearrangement joins TRBV6-1 to TRBJ2-2; D gene uncertain. The CDR3 is made up of 11 amino acids. The germline V gene has CDR1 MNHNS and CDR2 SASEGT. Deletions cut 6 bases from V and 3 bases from J, with 2 bases between. For the CDR3, the DNA is TGTGCCAGCAGCGACACCGGGGAGCTGTTTTTT. Amino acid sequence: CASSDTGELFF.

This rearrangement joins TRBV25-1 to TRBJ2-2, with a weak D call TRBD1 (6 bases). The CDR3 length is 18 residues. The germline V and J ends were trimmed by 2 bases and 4 bases, with 20 bases remaining between them. Germline V gene lookup returns CDR1 MGHDK and CDR2 SYGVNS. The CDR3 spells CASSEPGTKASGTGELFF. The CDR3 DNA is TGTGCCAGCAGTGAACCCGGGACAAAGGCTTCGGGCACCGGGGAGCTGTTTTTT.

The J gene is TRBJ1-1, the V gene TRBV6-5; no definite D call. The CDR3 spans 12 residues. Trimming left V 2 bases short and J 8 bases short, with 9 bases between. Germline CDR1 reads MNHEY; CDR2 reads SVGAGI. The CDR3 here is CASSYPAGEAFF. CDR3 bases: TGTGCCAGCAGTTACCCGGCGGGGGAAGCTTTCTTT.

A few counts support this clone. The chain combines TRBV11-3 with TRBJ1-1; TRBD1 might be the D (5 bases). This CDR3 comprises 15 residues. Germline loops: CDR1 SGHNT, CDR2 YENEEA. Trimming left V 2 bases short and J 1 base short, with 11 bases between. CDR3 bases: TGTGCCAGCAGCTTACAGGGAGGCGGGAACACTGAAGCTTTCTTT. It specifies CASSLQGGGNTEAFF.

CDR3 protein: CAISETGPHTF. The CDR3 region has the DNA TGTGCCATCAGTGAGACAGGGCCCCACACCTTC. The chain couples TRBV10-3 to TRBJ1-2; tentative D call: TRBD1 (6 bases). Germline V CDR1 and CDR2: ENHRY, SYGVKD. V lost 2 bases, J lost 12 bases, and 10 bases lay in between. The length of the CDR3 is 11 residues.

V usage is TRBV5-5 and J usage is TRBJ2-3; the D call may be TRBD1 or TRBD2 (5 bases each). This CDR3 has 17 amino acids. V dropped 3 bases and J dropped 0 bases, with 17 bases sitting between them. CDR1 is SGHKS and CDR2 is YYEKEE in the germline V gene (reference sequence). The CDR3 region is CASSSPPGRKSTDTQYF. CDR3 DNA: TGTGCCAGCAGCTCGCCTCCGGGACGGAAAAGCACAGATACGCAGTATTTT.

This clone was seen only a few times. The chain couples TRBV4-1 to TRBJ1-5, with 7 bases matching TRBD1. The V segment lost 4 bases and the J segment 3 bases; nucleotides outside the gene matches: 6. The CDR3 covers 15 residues. CDR1 MGHRA and CDR2 YSYEKL come from the germline V gene. CDR3 DNA: TGCGCCAGCAGCCGAGCTGACAGGGACAATCAGCCCCAGCATTTT. Encoded protein: CASSRADRDNQPQHF.